The subject of this entry is one T cell receptor beta chain. This sample stems from a study of cytomegalovirus exposure and HLA in healthy donors. The germline V gene has CDR1 LGHNA and CDR2 YNFKEQ. The CDR3 sequence is 17 residues long. After removal of 0 bases from V and 0 bases from J, the junction contained 8 bases not matched to a gene. The PCR contained 60 Vbeta and 13 Jbeta primers. Assay used: immunoSEQ multiplex PCR; TCRdb lists only in-frame clones, some missing. The sample contains under 200,000 clones, more than 70% of which appear only once. The sequence came from a male donor in good health and CMV-seronegative. Sequenced sample: PBMCs. The J gene is TRBJ2-7, the V gene TRBV4-2, with TRBD2 matching 7 bases. The CDR3 loop reads CASSQEASGSTSYEQYF. The CDR3 DNA is TGTGCCAGCAGCCAAGAGGCTAGCGGCAGTACCTCCTACGAGCAGTACTTC.